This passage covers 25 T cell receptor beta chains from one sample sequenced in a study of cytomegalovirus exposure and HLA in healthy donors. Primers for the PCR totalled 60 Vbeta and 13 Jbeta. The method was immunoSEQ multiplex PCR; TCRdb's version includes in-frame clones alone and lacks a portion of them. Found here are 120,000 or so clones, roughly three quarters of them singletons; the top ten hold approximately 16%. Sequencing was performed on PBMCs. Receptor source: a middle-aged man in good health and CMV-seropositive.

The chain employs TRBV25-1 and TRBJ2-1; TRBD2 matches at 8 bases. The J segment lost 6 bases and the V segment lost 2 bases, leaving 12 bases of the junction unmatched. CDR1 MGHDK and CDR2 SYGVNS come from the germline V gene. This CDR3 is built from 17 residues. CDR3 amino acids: CASSELGGAGAVNEQFF. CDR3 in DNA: TGTGCCAGCAGTGAACTCGGAGGAGCGGGAGCGGTCAATGAGCAGTTCTTC.

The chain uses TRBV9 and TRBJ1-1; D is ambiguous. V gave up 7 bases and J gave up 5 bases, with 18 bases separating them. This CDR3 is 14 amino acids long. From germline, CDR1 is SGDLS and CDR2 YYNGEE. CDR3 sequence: CASSRWAEGTEAFF. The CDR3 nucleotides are TGTGCCAGCTCACGTTGGGCAGAGGGAACTGAAGCTTTCTTT.

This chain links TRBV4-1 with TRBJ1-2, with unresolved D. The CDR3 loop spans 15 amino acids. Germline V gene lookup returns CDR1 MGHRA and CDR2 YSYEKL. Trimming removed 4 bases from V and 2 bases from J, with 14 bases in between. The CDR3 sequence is CASSRTERENYGYTF. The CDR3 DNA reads TGCGCCAGCAGCCGGACCGAAAGGGAGAACTATGGCTACACCTTC.

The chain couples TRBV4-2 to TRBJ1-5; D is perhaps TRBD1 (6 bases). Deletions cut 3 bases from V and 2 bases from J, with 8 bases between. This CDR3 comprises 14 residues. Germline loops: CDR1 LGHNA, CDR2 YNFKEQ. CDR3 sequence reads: CASSQRQGNQPQHF. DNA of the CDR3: TGTGCCAGCAGCCAGCGACAGGGCAATCAGCCCCAGCATTTT.

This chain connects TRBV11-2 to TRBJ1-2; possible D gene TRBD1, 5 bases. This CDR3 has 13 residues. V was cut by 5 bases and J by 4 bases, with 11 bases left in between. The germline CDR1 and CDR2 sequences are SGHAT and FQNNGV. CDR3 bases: TGTGCCAGCAGCCCTCAGGGACTCTATGGCTACACCTTC. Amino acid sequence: CASSPQGLYGYTF.

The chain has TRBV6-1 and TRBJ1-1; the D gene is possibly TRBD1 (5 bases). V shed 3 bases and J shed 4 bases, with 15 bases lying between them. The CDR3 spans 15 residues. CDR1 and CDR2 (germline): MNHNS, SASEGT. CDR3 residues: CASSDLGRVVTEAFF. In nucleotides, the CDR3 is TGTGCCAGCAGTGATTTGGGCAGGGTGGTCACTGAAGCTTTCTTT.

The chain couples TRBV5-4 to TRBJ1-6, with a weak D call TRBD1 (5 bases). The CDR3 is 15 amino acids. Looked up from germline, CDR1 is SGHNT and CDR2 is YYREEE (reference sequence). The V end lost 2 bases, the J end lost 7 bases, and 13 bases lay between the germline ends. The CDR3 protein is CASSFWPQANSPLHF. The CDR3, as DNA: TGTGCCAGCAGCTTCTGGCCACAGGCAAATTCACCCCTCCACTTT.

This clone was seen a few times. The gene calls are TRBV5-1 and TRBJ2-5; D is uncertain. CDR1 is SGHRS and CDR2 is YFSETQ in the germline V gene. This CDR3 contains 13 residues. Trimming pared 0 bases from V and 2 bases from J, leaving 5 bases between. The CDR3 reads CASSLDRQETQYF. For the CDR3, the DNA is TGCGCCAGCAGCTTGGACAGACAAGAGACCCAGTACTTC.

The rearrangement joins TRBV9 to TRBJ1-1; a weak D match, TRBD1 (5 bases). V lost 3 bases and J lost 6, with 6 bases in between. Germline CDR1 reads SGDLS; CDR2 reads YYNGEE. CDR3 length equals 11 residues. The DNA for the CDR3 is TGTGCCAGCAGCGGGGGGGCTGAAGCTTTCTTT. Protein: CASSGGAEAFF.

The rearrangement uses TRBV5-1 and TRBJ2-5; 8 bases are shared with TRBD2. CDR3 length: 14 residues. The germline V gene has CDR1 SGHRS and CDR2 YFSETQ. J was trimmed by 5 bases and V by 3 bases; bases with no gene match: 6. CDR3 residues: CASSSLTSEETQYF. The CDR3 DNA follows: TGCGCCAGCAGCTCCTTGACTAGCGAGGAGACCCAGTACTTC.

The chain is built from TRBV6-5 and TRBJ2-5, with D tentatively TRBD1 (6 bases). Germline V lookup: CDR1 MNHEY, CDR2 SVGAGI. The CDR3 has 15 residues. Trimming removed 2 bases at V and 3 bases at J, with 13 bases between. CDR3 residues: CASSYVGAGEETQYF. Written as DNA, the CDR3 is TGTGCCAGCAGTTACGTAGGAGCAGGGGAAGAGACCCAGTACTTC.

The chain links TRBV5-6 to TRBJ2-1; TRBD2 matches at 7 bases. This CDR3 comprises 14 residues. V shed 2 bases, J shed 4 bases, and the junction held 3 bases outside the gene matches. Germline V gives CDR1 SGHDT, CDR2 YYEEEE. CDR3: CASSFRAGYNEQFF. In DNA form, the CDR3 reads TGTGCCAGCAGCTTCAGAGCGGGGTACAATGAGCAGTTCTTC.

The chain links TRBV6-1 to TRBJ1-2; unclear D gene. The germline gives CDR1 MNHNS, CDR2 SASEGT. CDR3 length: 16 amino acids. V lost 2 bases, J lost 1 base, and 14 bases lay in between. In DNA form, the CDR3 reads TGTGCCAGCAGTGAATATATGAGGGAAGTTAACTATGGCTACACCTTC. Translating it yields CASSEYMREVNYGYTF.

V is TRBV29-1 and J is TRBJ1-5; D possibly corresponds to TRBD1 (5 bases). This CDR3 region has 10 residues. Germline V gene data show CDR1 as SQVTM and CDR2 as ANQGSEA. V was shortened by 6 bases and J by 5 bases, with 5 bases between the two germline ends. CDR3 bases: TGCAGCGTAGGGGATCAGCCCCAGCATTTT. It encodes CSVGDQPQHF.

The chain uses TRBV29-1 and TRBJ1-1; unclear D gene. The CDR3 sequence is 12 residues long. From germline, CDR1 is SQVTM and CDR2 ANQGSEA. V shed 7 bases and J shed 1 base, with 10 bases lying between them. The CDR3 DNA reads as TGCAGCGCCTTCAGAGGGAACACTGAAGCTTTCTTT. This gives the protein CSAFRGNTEAFF.

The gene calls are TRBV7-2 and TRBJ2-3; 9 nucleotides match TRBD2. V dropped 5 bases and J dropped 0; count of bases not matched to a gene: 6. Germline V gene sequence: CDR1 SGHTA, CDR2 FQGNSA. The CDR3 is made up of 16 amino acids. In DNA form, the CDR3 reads TGTGCCAGCAGCCCCTCAACTAGCGGGAGCACAGATACGCAGTATTTT. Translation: CASSPSTSGSTDTQYF.

The CDR3: CASSRGRGAAYGYTF. The CDR3 DNA reads TGCGCCAGCAGTCGTGGGAGGGGCGCGGCCTATGGCTACACCTTC. The V call is TRBV5-1, the J call TRBJ1-2; a possible D gene is TRBD1 (5 bases). V lost 5 bases and J 4 bases, leaving 18 bases between the germline ends. The CDR3 length is 15 residues. Germline V gene sequence: CDR1 SGHRS, CDR2 YFSETQ.

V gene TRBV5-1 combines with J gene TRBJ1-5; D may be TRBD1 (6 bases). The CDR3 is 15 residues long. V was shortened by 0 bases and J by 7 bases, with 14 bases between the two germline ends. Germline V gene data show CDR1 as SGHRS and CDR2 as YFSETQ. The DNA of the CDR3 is TGCGCCAGCAGCTTGGGAACAGGGTGGGACCAGCCCCAGCATTTT. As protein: CASSLGTGWDQPQHF.

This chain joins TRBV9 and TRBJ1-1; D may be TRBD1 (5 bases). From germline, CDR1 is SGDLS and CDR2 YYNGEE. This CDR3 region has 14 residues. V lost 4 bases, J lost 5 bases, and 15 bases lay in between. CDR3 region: CASSRGGVRTEAFF. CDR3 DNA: TGTGCCAGCAGCAGGGGCGGGGTGAGGACTGAAGCTTTCTTT.

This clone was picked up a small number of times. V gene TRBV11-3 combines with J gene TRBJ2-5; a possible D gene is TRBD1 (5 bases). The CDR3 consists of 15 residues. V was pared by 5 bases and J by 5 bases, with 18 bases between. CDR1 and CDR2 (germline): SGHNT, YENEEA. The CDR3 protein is CASSPRLGLKETQYF. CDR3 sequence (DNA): TGTGCCAGCAGCCCACGTTTGGGGCTTAAGGAGACCCAGTACTTC.

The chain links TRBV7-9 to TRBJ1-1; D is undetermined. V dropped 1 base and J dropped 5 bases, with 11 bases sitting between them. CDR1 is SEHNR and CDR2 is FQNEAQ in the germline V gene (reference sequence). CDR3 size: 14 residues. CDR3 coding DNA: TGTGCCAGCAGCTTAGGTAGAGGCGGGACTGAAGCTTTCTTT. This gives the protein CASSLGRGGTEAFF.

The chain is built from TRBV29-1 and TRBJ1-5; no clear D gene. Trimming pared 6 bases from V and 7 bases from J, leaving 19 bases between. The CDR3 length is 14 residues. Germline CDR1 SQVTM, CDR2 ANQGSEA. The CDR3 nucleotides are TGCAGCGTGGCCCCGGGTACGGGAGGCCAGCCCCAGCATTTT. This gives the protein CSVAPGTGGQPQHF.

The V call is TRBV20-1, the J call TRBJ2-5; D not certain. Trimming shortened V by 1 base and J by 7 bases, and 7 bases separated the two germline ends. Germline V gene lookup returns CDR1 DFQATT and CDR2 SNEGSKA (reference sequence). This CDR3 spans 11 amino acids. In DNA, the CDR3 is TGCAGTGCTAGAGCCCGCGGGACCCAGTACTTC. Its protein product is CSARARGTQYF.

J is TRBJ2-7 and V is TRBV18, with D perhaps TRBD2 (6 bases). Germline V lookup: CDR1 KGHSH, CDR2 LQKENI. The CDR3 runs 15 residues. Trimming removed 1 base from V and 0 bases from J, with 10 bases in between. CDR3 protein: CASSPLDGSSYEQYF. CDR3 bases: TGTGCCAGCTCACCACTTGACGGGAGCTCCTACGAGCAGTACTTC.

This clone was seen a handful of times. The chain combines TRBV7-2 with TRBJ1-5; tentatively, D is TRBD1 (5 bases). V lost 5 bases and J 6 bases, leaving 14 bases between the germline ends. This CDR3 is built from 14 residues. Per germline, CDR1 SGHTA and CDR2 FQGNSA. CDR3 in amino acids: CASSHPQVGQPQHF. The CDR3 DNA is TGTGCCAGCAGCCACCCACAGGTCGGTCAGCCCCAGCATTTT.